This entry concerns a single T cell receptor beta chain. Its matching antigen is unknown. The germline V gene encodes CDR1 GTSNPN and CDR2 SVGIG (reference sequence). The CDR3 extends over 15 amino acids. V was pared by 3 bases and J by 4 bases, with 18 bases between. A multiplex PCR was run with 60 Vbeta primers and 13 Jbeta primers. TCRdb's copy holds only in-frame clones and misses some; the assay was immunoSEQ multiplex PCR. The sample has 110,000 or so clones; 60% to 85% are singletons. This record comes from a study of cytomegalovirus exposure and HLA in healthy donors. Study-wide background: Earlier, approximately 110 million unique TCR beta sequences were recovered from 170 million or so T cells by an analysis.

Findings of the study overall: An assumption of roughly uniform sequencing depth across donors underlay the presence/absence analyses. Later analysis identified around 15,000 TCR beta sequences associated with HLA alleles, using a false discovery rate threshold of 0.05.

This sequence was found in a man in his fifties in good health and CMV-seropositive. The specimen sequenced was PBMCs. The chain employs TRBV30 and TRBJ1-2; D remains unclear. This chain's CDR3 is CAWSPPGGSPYGYTF. Written as DNA, the CDR3 is TGTGCCTGGAGCCCCCCTGGAGGTTCTCCCTATGGCTACACCTTC.